The sample holds a few counts of the clone carrying this T cell receptor (beta chain). As yet, its antigen is unknown. The data originate from a study of blood T cells in healthy people across ages. In germline, CDR1 is SGHTA, CDR2 FQGNSA. The V end lost 1 base, the J end lost 8 bases, and 14 bases lay between the germline ends. The CDR3 is 14 residues long. Using a J-beta primer mix together with a sample-barcoded 5' primer, a second PCR was run for roughly 7 to 11 cycles. TCRdb independently ran MiXCR on the 5' RACE reads; one entry per CDR3 protein. The data hold over 500,000 distinct CDR3 sequences, with about 27% observed a single time. Study-level results: Changes seen in expanded clonotypes were possibly confounded by donor CMV status left unknown. Among T cells, TCR beta diversity per million cells dropped roughly linearly as age rose. Compared with aged donors, long-lived donors showed fewer expanded clones, suggesting selection.

This sample was also put to use in a study of T cells of mothers and their children.

Sequenced sample: blood. The receptor was derived from a boy aged 2 to 9 in good health. The gene calls are TRBV7-2 and TRBJ1-2, with D unresolved. The CDR3 is CASSLDREVGGYTF. CDR3 sequence (DNA): TGTGCCAGCAGCTTAGATCGGGAAGTGGGAGGCTACACCTTC. Filled out from reference TRBV7-2 and TRBJ1-2, the complete variable domain reads GAGVSQSPSNKVTEKGKDVELRCDPISGHTALYWYRQSLGQGLEFLIYFQGNSAPDKSGLPSDRFSAERTGGSVSTLTIQRTQQEDSAVYLCASSLDREVGGYTFGSGTRLTVV.